This TCR beta chain comes out of a study of cytomegalovirus exposure and HLA in healthy donors (dated 2017 in TCRdb). Study-wide context: A later analysis indicated that the 95 to 150 validation repertoires were generated on the platform also employed for the 666 repertoires of the first cohort. The aim of the study was to test whether cataloging public T cell receptors could identify signatures of past pathogen exposure. To predict cytomegalovirus infection status, the study brought together high-throughput TCR immunosequencing, statistical association of individual TCRs with disease status, and machine learning. Along with the roughly 670-subject first cohort, a separate validation cohort of over a hundred different subjects was used.

Study-wide findings and limitations: The validation cohort had no HLA typing available for a later analysis, so co-occurrence within that cohort was assessed over all 110 or so repertoires. The classifier was reported to diagnose cytomegalovirus status with high specificity and sensitivity in both the original and validation cohorts. Most TCR sequences were observed very rarely across donors, whereas some public TCRs were present in many individuals. Subsequent analysis determined that TCRs grouped into clusters in the first cohort also showed a tendency toward co-occurrence across the 120 or so validation repertoires, and approximately 94% of cluster scores exceeded 0. The authors suggested that the approach could potentially be extended to other disease states and immunological phenotypes. In vitro tests confirmed that three of the cytomegalovirus-associated TCR beta chains recognize cytomegalovirus antigens. The study gave a list of 150 to 200 TCR beta chains associated with cytomegalovirus.

The library relied on the immunoSEQ multiplex PCR assay. The published analysis was carried out like this. A statistical classification framework was built for diagnosing cytomegalovirus status from the catalog of TCR beta chain sequences. As stored in TCRdb, this immuneACCESS dataset retains in-frame rearrangements with V and J assigned. A fraction of the clones does not appear; measured against another copy, unresolved V genes explain less than half of the discrepancy, and the remainder lacks a known reason. V and J calls and clone size are those listed in that table; D and trimming were worked out from the DNA. The sample data list about 140,000 clones, and just under 85% of these were observed just once. The top ten hold roughly 1.4% of the sample. Comment on this clone: This receptor's antigen is unknown. It has no much larger one-base neighbor in the sample; base qualities were not kept.

The donors were included in the validation cohort of 90 to 150 subjects, a group kept apart from the roughly 610-subject first cohort. This TCR derives from a woman aged 25 to 39 in good health and CMV-seronegative. Material for sequencing was PBMCs.

The DNA sequence is as follows: TGTGCCAGCAGCTTGGATTCCAGCGGGGGATACGAGCAGTACTTC. This translates into CASSLDSSGGYEQYF. The sequence links TRBV5-4 to TRBJ2-7; 8 bases in between match TRBD2. The germline V gene (reference sequence) specifies SGHNT as CDR1 and YYREEE as CDR2. V loses 0 bases at its end and J loses 4 bases; junction bases beyond the gene matches: 6. There are 15 amino acids in the CDR3, from cysteine to phenylalanine inclusive. This entry keeps only the CDR3 DNA: 45 bases, framed from base 1.